Listed below are T cell receptor beta chains from one sample, sequenced in a study of blood T cell repertoires in COVID-19. The repertoire was sequenced with immunoSEQ multiplex PCR; TCRdb's copy has only in-frame clones and lacks some. The table records approximately 210,000 clones, 70% to 85% of them present only once. The specimen was PBMCs or T cells enriched from blood (not recorded which). These receptors all come from a man in his forties who had recovered from COVID-19. CDR3s include the opening cysteine and the closing phenylalanine or tryptophan. Each record gives: V gene, D gene, clone size, J gene, CDR3 DNA, CDR3 protein. A D gene is named only where the DNA matches it firmly. Some rows mark clone size as missing; the rest say once, few, many or name a class of expanded clone.

v_call: TRBV4-3
d_call: NA
clone_size: NA
j_call: TRBJ1-5
cdr3_nt: TGCGCCAGCAGCCAAGATAAAGGGAGGGAACAGGGAAGAGGGTACAGCCAGCCCCAGCATTTT
cdr3_aa: CASSQDKGREQGRGYSQPQHF

v_call: TRBV3-1/TRBV3-2
d_call: NA
clone_size: NA
j_call: TRBJ1-1
cdr3_nt: TGTGCCAGCAGCAGACGGACAAACCCTGAAGCTTTCTTT
cdr3_aa: CASSRRTNPEAFF

v_call: TRBV5-6
d_call: TRBD1
clone_size: NA
j_call: TRBJ2-5
cdr3_nt: TGTGCCAGCAGCTTGGTTGGTTCTGGACAGGGGTCAGGAGAGACCCAGTACTTC
cdr3_aa: CASSLVGSGQGSGETQYF

v_call: TRBV23-1
d_call: NA
clone_size: NA
j_call: TRBJ2-7
cdr3_nt: TGCGCCAGCAGTCCCACTAACGGGGGCGAGCAGTACTTC
cdr3_aa: CASSPTNGGEQYF

v_call: TRBV28
d_call: NA
clone_size: NA
j_call: TRBJ1-1
cdr3_nt: TGTGCCACCTGGACAGCGAACACTGAAGCTTTCTTT
cdr3_aa: CATWTANTEAFF

v_call: TRBV9
d_call: NA
clone_size: NA
j_call: TRBJ1-6
cdr3_nt: TGTGCCAGCAGGGCAGGGAATTCACCCCTCCACTTT
cdr3_aa: CASRAGNSPLHF

v_call: TRBV6-4
d_call: TRBD2
clone_size: few
j_call: TRBJ2-7
cdr3_nt: TGTGCCAGCAGTAGACTAGCTGACGAGCAGTACTTC
cdr3_aa: CASSRLADEQYF

v_call: TRBV28
d_call: TRBD1
clone_size: NA
j_call: TRBJ1-1
cdr3_nt: TGTGCCAGCAGTCCTGACAGGGGGATTTTAGGAGCTTTCTTT
cdr3_aa: CASSPDRGILGAFF

v_call: TRBV7-2
d_call: NA
clone_size: NA
j_call: TRBJ2-7
cdr3_nt: TGTGCCAGCAGCCTAAACGTCGCCACCGAGCAGTACTTC
cdr3_aa: CASSLNVATEQYF

v_call: TRBV13
d_call: NA
clone_size: NA
j_call: TRBJ1-1
cdr3_nt: TGTGCCAGCAGCTCTAACACTGAAGCTTTCTTT
cdr3_aa: CASSSNTEAFF

v_call: TRBV11-2
d_call: NA
clone_size: NA
j_call: TRBJ2-1
cdr3_nt: TGTGCCAGCAGCTTAGGGCTACTAGATTGGCAGTTCTTC
cdr3_aa: CASSLGLLDWQFF

v_call: TRBV2
d_call: NA
clone_size: few
j_call: TRBJ1-2
cdr3_nt: TGTGCCAGCAGTGTGAGGGACTATGGCTACACCTTC
cdr3_aa: CASSVRDYGYTF

v_call: TRBV5-1
d_call: NA
clone_size: NA
j_call: TRBJ2-5
cdr3_nt: TGCGCCAGCAGCCTAAAACAGCTCAAAGAGACCCAGTACTTC
cdr3_aa: CASSLKQLKETQYF

v_call: TRBV9
d_call: NA
clone_size: NA
j_call: TRBJ2-7
cdr3_nt: TGTGCCAGCAGTCTGGACTCCTCTACCCACGAGCAGTACTTC
cdr3_aa: CASSLDSSTHEQYF

v_call: TRBV18
d_call: NA
clone_size: NA
j_call: TRBJ1-5
cdr3_nt: TGTGCCAGCTCACCCAGTGGGGGTAGCGGTCAGCCCCAGCATTTT
cdr3_aa: CASSPSGGSGQPQHF

v_call: TRBV7-9
d_call: TRBD1
clone_size: NA
j_call: TRBJ2-7
cdr3_nt: TGTGCCAGCAGCTTAGAACAGGGGGCAAGGGAGCAGTACTTC
cdr3_aa: CASSLEQGAREQYF

v_call: TRBV15
d_call: TRBD1
clone_size: NA
j_call: TRBJ2-7
cdr3_nt: TGTGCCACCAGCAGAGATACAGGGGGCTCCTACGAGCAGTACTTC
cdr3_aa: CATSRDTGGSYEQYF

v_call: TRBV3-1/TRBV3-2
d_call: TRBD1
clone_size: NA
j_call: TRBJ2-4
cdr3_nt: TGTGCCAGCAGCCCCTCGGGACAGGCCAAAAACATTCAGTACTTC
cdr3_aa: CASSPSGQAKNIQYF

v_call: TRBV7-6
d_call: NA
clone_size: NA
j_call: TRBJ2-3
cdr3_nt: TGTGCCAGCAGCTTGGTATGGGGGGGCACAGATACGCAGTATTTT
cdr3_aa: CASSLVWGGTDTQYF

v_call: TRBV11-2
d_call: NA
clone_size: NA
j_call: TRBJ2-1
cdr3_nt: TGTGCCAGCCGGGGTAGGAGCAATGAGCAGTTCTTC
cdr3_aa: CASRGRSNEQFF

v_call: TRBV2
d_call: TRBD1
clone_size: many
j_call: TRBJ2-7
cdr3_nt: TGTGCCAGCAGTGAAGCGGATAACAGGGGTAGATACGAGCAGTACTTC
cdr3_aa: CASSEADNRGRYEQYF

v_call: TRBV5-1
d_call: NA
clone_size: NA
j_call: TRBJ1-1
cdr3_nt: TGCGCCAGCAGCTTGGCGGGGGAAAACACTGAAGCTTTCTTT
cdr3_aa: CASSLAGENTEAFF

v_call: TRBV5-1
d_call: TRBD1
clone_size: NA
j_call: TRBJ2-5
cdr3_nt: TGCGCCAGCAGCCCAAGTCAGGGGGCACGGGAGACCCAGTACTTC
cdr3_aa: CASSPSQGARETQYF

v_call: TRBV4-1
d_call: NA
clone_size: once
j_call: TRBJ1-1
cdr3_nt: TGCGCCAGCAGCCAAGTTCCGGGGAACACTGAAGCTTTCTTT
cdr3_aa: CASSQVPGNTEAFF

v_call: TRBV5-4
d_call: NA
clone_size: NA
j_call: TRBJ1-2
cdr3_nt: TGTGCCAGCAGCTTGTACAGGGTCGGGGATGGCTACACCTTC
cdr3_aa: CASSLYRVGDGYTF

v_call: TRBV5-4
d_call: NA
clone_size: NA
j_call: TRBJ1-2
cdr3_nt: TGTGCCAGCAGCCGGGGGTCGGACTATGGCTACACCTTC
cdr3_aa: CASSRGSDYGYTF

v_call: TRBV5-6
d_call: NA
clone_size: NA
j_call: TRBJ1-1
cdr3_nt: TGTGCCAGCAGCAGTTACACGGGGAACGAAGCTTTCTTT
cdr3_aa: CASSSYTGNEAFF

v_call: TRBV4-1
d_call: TRBD2
clone_size: NA
j_call: TRBJ2-3
cdr3_nt: TGCGCCAGCAGCCAAGCGTGGGGGGGTACAGATACGCAGTATTTT
cdr3_aa: CASSQAWGGTDTQYF

v_call: TRBV9
d_call: TRBD1
clone_size: NA
j_call: TRBJ1-5
cdr3_nt: TGTGCCAGCAGCGTAATGCCTCGCCGGGACAGTTCCGGGGATTGTCGAAGCAATCAGCCCCAGCATTTT
cdr3_aa: CASSVMPRRDSSGDCRSNQPQHF

v_call: TRBV6-5
d_call: TRBD1
clone_size: once
j_call: TRBJ1-2
cdr3_nt: TGTGCCAGCAGCCCGGGACAGGCGACTCTCAGCTACACCTTC
cdr3_aa: CASSPGQATLSYTF

v_call: TRBV27
d_call: TRBD1
clone_size: NA
j_call: TRBJ2-1
cdr3_nt: TGTGCCAGCAGTAGAAGATCCGGGACAGGGTATAATGAGCAGTTCTTC
cdr3_aa: CASSRRSGTGYNEQFF

v_call: TRBV11-3
d_call: NA
clone_size: few
j_call: TRBJ2-7
cdr3_nt: TGTGCCAGCAGCTTAGATCACGGCTACGAGCAGTACTTC
cdr3_aa: CASSLDHGYEQYF

v_call: TRBV6-5
d_call: TRBD1
clone_size: NA
j_call: TRBJ1-4
cdr3_nt: TGTGCCAGCAGTTCCGGGACAGGGTTAGAAAAACTGTTTTTT
cdr3_aa: CASSSGTGLEKLFF

v_call: TRBV7-2
d_call: NA
clone_size: NA
j_call: TRBJ2-1
cdr3_nt: TGTGCCAGCAGCTTAGCGGCGGGCTCCTACAATGAGCAGTTCTTC
cdr3_aa: CASSLAAGSYNEQFF

v_call: TRBV5-1
d_call: NA
clone_size: NA
j_call: TRBJ2-3
cdr3_nt: TGCGCCAGCTCCGTTCTACCGGGACAAAGCACAGATACGCAGTATTTT
cdr3_aa: CASSVLPGQSTDTQYF

v_call: TRBV6-2/TRBV6-3
d_call: NA
clone_size: once
j_call: TRBJ2-1
cdr3_nt: TGTGCCAGCAGTTACCCCCGAAGGGGCCGGGATGAGCAGTTCTTC
cdr3_aa: CASSYPRRGRDEQFF

v_call: TRBV4-1
d_call: NA
clone_size: few
j_call: TRBJ2-4
cdr3_nt: TGCGCCAGCAGCCAAGAGGCGGCGGGCGGTCTAAAAAACATTCAGTACTTC
cdr3_aa: CASSQEAAGGLKNIQYF

v_call: TRBV5-4
d_call: NA
clone_size: NA
j_call: TRBJ2-1
cdr3_nt: TGTGCCAGCAGCTCGGGGGCCGGGAGGAATGAGCAGTTCTTC
cdr3_aa: CASSSGAGRNEQFF

v_call: TRBV5-8
d_call: TRBD1
clone_size: NA
j_call: TRBJ1-2
cdr3_nt: TGTGCCAGCAGCTACCTCCCGGGACAGGGGGACTATGGCTACACCTTC
cdr3_aa: CASSYLPGQGDYGYTF

v_call: TRBV12-3/TRBV12-4
d_call: NA
clone_size: NA
j_call: TRBJ1-2
cdr3_nt: TGTGCCAGCAGTTTCTCGGGAAAAGGGCGCAACACCTTC
cdr3_aa: CASSFSGKGRNTF

v_call: TRBV5-1
d_call: TRBD1
clone_size: NA
j_call: TRBJ1-2
cdr3_nt: TGCGCCAGCACCCCGGACAGGGTCGACTATGGCTACACCTTC
cdr3_aa: CASTPDRVDYGYTF

v_call: TRBV2
d_call: NA
clone_size: NA
j_call: TRBJ2-3
cdr3_nt: TGTGCCAGCTCTCTTCAGGGGATGGGCACAGATACGCAGTATTTT
cdr3_aa: CASSLQGMGTDTQYF

v_call: TRBV7-9
d_call: NA
clone_size: NA
j_call: TRBJ2-6
cdr3_nt: TGTGCCAGCAGCTTATTAAGGAGCTCTGGGGCCAACGTCCTGACTTTC
cdr3_aa: CASSLLRSSGANVLTF

v_call: TRBV15
d_call: TRBD2
clone_size: NA
j_call: TRBJ2-1
cdr3_nt: TGTGCCACCAGCGGGCTAGCGGGAGGATCGGGCCATGAGCAGTTCTTC
cdr3_aa: CATSGLAGGSGHEQFF

v_call: TRBV5-5
d_call: NA
clone_size: NA
j_call: TRBJ1-2
cdr3_nt: TGTGCCAGCAGCTTGGATGTCAGGGTGCCTGGCTACACCTTC
cdr3_aa: CASSLDVRVPGYTF

v_call: TRBV7-8
d_call: NA
clone_size: NA
j_call: TRBJ1-3
cdr3_nt: TGTGCCAGCAGCCGAGGACAGACCTTCTCTGGAAACACCATATATTTT
cdr3_aa: CASSRGQTFSGNTIYF